The present T cell receptor (beta chain) was sequenced within a study of T cell clones after liver transplantation. About the research overall: Samples came from ITN030ST, which attempted immunosuppression withdrawal within 2 years of liver transplantation. At least one year of complete immunosuppression withdrawal without enzymes over twice normal defined tolerance.

As to this clone: The antigen remains unidentified.

Study-level points and caveats: Conclusions were preliminary, with small, heterogeneous patient groups.

The CDR3 contains 16 residues. The V end lost 2 bases, the J end lost 2 bases, and 16 bases lay between the germline ends. Germline CDR1 SGHRS, CDR2 YFSETQ. Data came from immunoSEQ multiplex PCR; TCRdb stores just in-frame clones and leaves some out. The repertoire holds roughly 80,000 clones, with roughly 80% as singletons. The rearrangement links TRBV5-1 to TRBJ1-2; D may be TRBD1 (5 bases). Sample: CD4+ T cells from blood, taken approximately 3.5 years after liver transplant. This TCR derives from a human patient who received a liver transplant. The graft donor may have contributed some T cells. For the CDR3, the DNA is TGCGCCAGCAGCTTAACTGCAGGGTTGGGGAACTATGGCTACACCTTC. This translates into CASSLTAGLGNYGYTF. The full variable domain, with the rest looked up from reference TRBV5-1 and TRBJ1-2, is KAGVTQTPRYLIKTRGQQVTLSCSPISGHRSVSWYQQTPGQGLQFLFEYFSETQRNKGNFPGRFSGRQFSNSRSEMNVSTLELGDSALYLCASSLTAGLGNYGYTFGSGTRLTVV.